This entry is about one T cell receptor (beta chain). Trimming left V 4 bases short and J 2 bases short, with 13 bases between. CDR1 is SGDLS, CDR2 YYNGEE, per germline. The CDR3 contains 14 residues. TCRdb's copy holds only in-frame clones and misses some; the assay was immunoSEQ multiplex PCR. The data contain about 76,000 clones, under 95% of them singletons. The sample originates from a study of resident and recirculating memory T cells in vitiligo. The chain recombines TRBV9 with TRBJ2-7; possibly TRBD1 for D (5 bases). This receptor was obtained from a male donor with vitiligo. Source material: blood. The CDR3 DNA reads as TGTGCCAGCAGCCCGGACAAATTCCCCTACGAGCAGTACTTC. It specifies CASSPDKFPYEQYF.